This entry is about one TCR beta chain. As yet, its antigen is unknown. Trimming cost V 4 bases and J 2 bases; bases outside gene matches: 7. Germline-derived CDR1 and CDR2 are SGHRS and YFSETQ. The CDR3 runs 15 residues. The sample is drawn from a study of blood T cells in healthy people across ages. Notes on the study in general: The CMV status of each donor remained undetermined, and this could have confounded shifts in expanded clonotypes.

A second PCR of roughly 7 to 11 cycles used a sample-barcoded 5' primer and a J-beta primer mix. Each of the cDNA molecules was tagged by a template-switch adaptor with 12 random nucleotides. TCRdb reprocessed the 5' RACE reads with MiXCR, giving one entry per CDR3 protein. The profile covers 1.5 million to 1.8 million distinct CDR3 sequences, with 35% to 45% appearing a single time and 4% taken by the ten largest. V is TRBV5-1 and J is TRBJ2-5, with 8 bases identical to TRBD1. Material: blood. This receptor was obtained from a young woman in good health. The CDR3, as DNA: TGCGCCAGCAGCCAAAGGACAGGGAGTCAAGAGACCCAGTACTTC. It is translated as CASSQRTGSQETQYF.